These 22 T cell receptor beta chains were sequenced from one sample in a study of blood T cell repertoires in COVID-19 (dated by TCRdb to about 2020). The library was obtained by the immunoSEQ multiplex PCR assay. Imported from immuneACCESS, the table was reduced by TCRdb to in-frame sequences with V and J called. These copies leave out some clones; in studies compared against another copy, an unresolved V gene accounts for under half, and the cause of the remainder is not known. A total of 50,000 to 70,000 clones appear in this sample, around 80% of them only once. Of the sample, about 3% falls within the top ten clones. The sequencing input was peripheral blood. These receptors originate from a man between 60 and 75 years old with acute or convalescent COVID-19.

The chain carries TRBV6-4 and TRBJ1-2; TRBD1 agrees at 9 bases. CDR3 length: 15 residues. Germline V lookup: CDR1 MRHNA, CDR2 SNTAGT. Trimming cost V 4 bases and J 8 bases; bases outside gene matches: 11. In nucleotides, the CDR3 is TGTGCCAGCAGTGCTCGGGACAGGGATGGTCTGGGCTACACCTTC. It specifies CASSARDRDGLGYTF.

CDR3 bases: TGCGCCAGCAGCCAAGGGGCACTTACGAGCTCTGGAAACACCATATATTTT. Amino acid sequence: CASSQGALTSSGNTIYF. The rearrangement uses TRBV4-1 and TRBJ1-3; D is ambiguous. V was trimmed by 1 base and J by 0 bases, leaving 13 bases between them. Germline values: CDR1 MGHRA, CDR2 YSYEKL. This CDR3 comprises 17 residues.

The J gene is TRBJ1-1, the V gene TRBV7-9; a possible D gene is TRBD1 (6 bases). The CDR3 runs 16 residues. V lost 4 bases to trimming and J lost 1 base, with 16 bases between them. Germline loops: CDR1 SEHNR, CDR2 FQNEAQ (reference sequence). CDR3 sequence reads: CASSSYLGRGNTEAFF. The DNA for the CDR3 is TGTGCCAGCAGCTCGTACCTAGGCAGGGGGAACACTGAAGCTTTCTTT.

V is TRBV9 and J is TRBJ2-1; 8 nucleotides agree with TRBD2. Looked up from germline, CDR1 is SGDLS and CDR2 is YYNGEE. Unmatched junction bases numbered 10, after V lost 0 bases and J lost 8 bases. The CDR3 covers 16 residues. CDR3 sequence: CASSVVGTSVLDEQFF. In DNA form, the CDR3 reads TGTGCCAGCAGCGTAGTTGGGACTAGTGTACTTGATGAGCAGTTCTTC.

This chain joins TRBV2 and TRBJ1-4, with D possibly TRBD1 on 5 matching bases. V lost 6 bases to trimming and J lost 3 bases, with 11 bases between them. Germline CDR1 reads SNHLY; CDR2 reads FYNNEI. The CDR3 covers 14 residues. The CDR3 DNA sequence: TGTGCCAGCAGCCAGGGAATCGCTAATGAAAAACTGTTTTTT. It encodes CASSQGIANEKLFF.

The chain recombines TRBV18 with TRBJ1-1; TRBD1 matches at 7 bases. This CDR3 has 16 residues. J was trimmed by 5 bases and V by 2 bases; bases with no gene match: 11. Germline V gene lookup returns CDR1 KGHSH and CDR2 LQKENI. CDR3 protein: CASSPSNRGLRTEAFF. The CDR3 DNA reads TGTGCCAGCTCACCAAGCAACAGGGGCCTGAGAACTGAAGCTTTCTTT. Complete variable domain (other parts from reference TRBV18 and TRBJ1-1): NAGVMQNPRHLVRRRGQEARLRCSPMKGHSHVYWYRQLPEEGLKFMVYLQKENIIDESGMPKERFSAEFPKEGPSILRIQQVVRGDSAAYFCASSPSNRGLRTEAFFGQGTRLTVV.

This clone was recorded a few times. The chain recombines TRBV19 with TRBJ2-1; weak D call: TRBD2 (5 bases). Trimming shortened V by 3 bases and J by 4 bases, and 13 bases separated the two germline ends. The CDR3 sequence is 15 residues long. Germline values: CDR1 LNHDA, CDR2 SQIVND (reference sequence). CDR3 coding DNA: TGTGCCAGTAGTATGGAGAGGAGGAAGTACAATGAGCAGTTCTTC. Translation gives CASSMERRKYNEQFF.

This clone was seen a handful of times. This chain uses TRBV4-1 with TRBJ1-5, with D possibly matching TRBD1 (6 bases). V was shortened by 1 base and J by 7 bases, with 17 bases between the two germline ends. The CDR3 has 16 residues. In germline, CDR1 is MGHRA, CDR2 YSYEKL. The DNA for the CDR3 is TGCGCCAGCAGCCAAGTGGAACAGGGAATAAGACAGCCCCAGCATTTT. Protein: CASSQVEQGIRQPQHF.

The chain joins TRBV5-1 to TRBJ2-7; D perhaps matches TRBD2 (5 bases). The length of the CDR3 is 15 residues. The germline gives CDR1 SGHRS, CDR2 YFSETQ. Trimming took 4 bases from V and 5 from J, leaving 19 bases between them. Written as DNA, the CDR3 is TGCGCCAGCAGCAAAGGGTCCGGAGGTCGGGACGAGCAGTACTTC. Translated: CASSKGSGGRDEQYF.

The V call is TRBV15, the J call TRBJ2-3, with D uncertain. With 0 bases removed from V and 2 bases from J, the gap between germline ends came to 6 bases. CDR1 LNHNV and CDR2 YYDKDF come from the germline V gene (reference sequence). This CDR3 comprises 14 residues. In nucleotides, the CDR3 is TGTGCCACCAGCAGAGAAGACAACACAGATACGCAGTATTTT. Amino acids: CATSREDNTDTQYF.

The rearrangement uses TRBV6-2 or TRBV6-3 and TRBJ2-7; 12 bases are shared with TRBD1. This CDR3 has 17 amino acids. The ends lost 2 bases at V and 4 bases at J; junction bases unmatched: 9. CDR1 is MNHEY, CDR2 SVGEGT, per germline. The CDR3 here is CASSYLLGQGAPYEQYF. Here the CDR3 DNA reads TGTGCCAGCAGTTACCTTCTGGGACAGGGGGCTCCGTACGAGCAGTACTTC.

The gene calls are TRBV28 and TRBJ1-1; 7 bases are shared with TRBD1. V lost 3 bases to trimming and J lost 5 bases; unmatched junction nucleotides: 3. The CDR3 spans 13 residues. The germline gives CDR1 MDHEN, CDR2 SYDVKM. For the CDR3, the DNA is TGTGCCAGCAGTTTCCCGACAGGGACTGAAGCTTTCTTT. Translating it yields CASSFPTGTEAFF.

This rearrangement joins TRBV2 to TRBJ2-1, with TRBD2 matching 7 bases. V shed 6 bases, J shed 5 bases, and the junction held 10 bases outside the gene matches. Germline CDR1 is SNHLY and CDR2 is FYNNEI. The CDR3 is made up of 15 amino acids. The CDR3 protein is CASRTMGGGHNEQFF. CDR3 DNA: TGTGCCAGCAGAACTATGGGGGGAGGGCACAATGAGCAGTTCTTC.

This chain's CDR3 is CASSRGSSIAEAFF. As DNA, the CDR3 is TGTGCCAGCAGCCGAGGGTCGAGCATCGCTGAAGCTTTCTTT. V gene TRBV3-1 (or the pseudogene TRBV3-2) combines with J gene TRBJ1-1; D unclear. The CDR3 runs to 14 residues. CDR1 LGHDT and CDR2 YNNKEL come from the germline V gene (reference sequence). Trimming shortened V by 4 bases and J by 6 bases, and 15 bases separated the two germline ends.

CDR3 amino acids: CASSPPSGEQFF. The CDR3 DNA is TGTGCCAGCAGCCCCCCTAGCGGTGAGCAGTTCTTC. The chain combines TRBV7-3 with TRBJ2-1, with 7 bases that match TRBD2. Germline trimming cut 5 bases from V and 9 bases from J; bases unmatched to any gene: 4. Per the germline V gene, CDR1 is SGHTA and CDR2 is FQGTGA. This CDR3 is built from 12 residues. The full variable domain, with the rest looked up from reference TRBV7-3 and TRBJ2-1, is GAGVSQTPSNKVTEKGKYVELRCDPISGHTALYWYRQSLGQGPEFLIYFQGTGAADDSGLPNDRFFAVRPEGSVSTLKIQRTERGDSAVYLCASSPPSGEQFFGPGTRLTVL.

This clone was seen only once. V usage is TRBV5-4 and J usage is TRBJ2-5, with 8 bases that match TRBD2. Germline V lookup: CDR1 SGHNT, CDR2 YYREEE (reference sequence). V trimming: 3 bases; J trimming: 1 base; junction bases outside the gene matches: 2. There are 14 residues in the CDR3. The CDR3 region has the DNA TGTGCCAGCAGCTCAAGCGGGAGCCAAGAGACCCAGTACTTC. The encoded protein is CASSSSGSQETQYF.

The V gene is TRBV24-1, the J gene TRBJ1-2; a weak D match, TRBD1 (6 bases). This CDR3 is built from 14 residues. The V and J ends lost 5 bases and 3 bases respectively, with 12 bases between them. Germline CDR1 is KGHDR and CDR2 is SFDVKD. The CDR3 protein is CATSAGGEDYGYTF. In DNA, the CDR3 is TGTGCCACCAGTGCGGGGGGCGAGGACTATGGCTACACCTTC.

The gene calls are TRBV11-1 and TRBJ2-5, with a possible D match to TRBD1 (6 bases). Germline V gene sequence: CDR1 SGHAT, CDR2 FQDESV (reference sequence). V was shortened by 2 bases and J by 3 bases, with 10 bases between the two germline ends. This CDR3 spans 14 amino acids. The DNA of the CDR3 is TGTGCCAGCAGCTTATCCTCAGGGGAAGAGACCCAGTACTTC. Its protein product is CASSLSSGEETQYF.

The V call is TRBV30, the J call TRBJ2-7; 10 bases align to TRBD2. The junction had 7 bases not matched to a gene; V was cut back by 7 bases and J by 4 bases. The CDR3 has 13 residues. CDR1 and CDR2 from the germline V gene are GTSNPN and SVGIG (reference sequence). The CDR3 spells CASSAGGWYEQYF. The DNA for the CDR3 is TGTGCCTCATCAGCGGGAGGGTGGTACGAGCAGTACTTC. Together with reference TRBV30 and TRBJ2-7, the CDR3 gives the full variable domain: SQTIHQWPATLVQPVGSPLSLECTVEGTSNPNLYWYRQAAGRGLQLLFYSVGIGQISSEVPQNLSASRPQDRQFILSSKKLLLSDSGFYLCASSAGGWYEQYFGPGTRLTVT.

The V and J genes are TRBV3-1 (or the pseudogene TRBV3-2) and TRBJ1-6, with 10 bases matching TRBD1. The CDR3 is 14 residues long. The germline CDR1 and CDR2 sequences are LGHDT and YNNKEL (reference sequence). Trimming at V came to 4 bases and at J to 10 bases, leaving 4 bases not matched to a gene. The CDR3, as DNA: TGTGCCAGCAGCCTCGGGACAGGGGAATCACCCCTCCACTTT. Translation gives CASSLGTGESPLHF.

The V and J genes are TRBV9 and TRBJ2-1; 7 bases are a match to TRBD2. Per germline, CDR1 SGDLS and CDR2 YYNGEE. The CDR3 length is 16 residues. J was trimmed by 5 bases and V by 0 bases; bases with no gene match: 8. The CDR3, as DNA: TGTGCCAGCAGCGTAGAAGGAGCGGGATGGCACAATGAGCAGTTCTTC. Translated: CASSVEGAGWHNEQFF.

The sample holds a few counts of this clone. In DNA form, the CDR3 reads TGTGCCTCTACAGGGGGGACCGGTCAGCCCCAGCATTTT. It codes for CASTGGTGQPQHF. The V gene is TRBV10-3, the J gene TRBJ1-5; 8 bases map to TRBD1. The junction had 9 bases not matched to a gene; V was cut back by 11 bases and J by 6 bases. From germline, CDR1 is ENHRY and CDR2 SYGVKD. This CDR3 is 13 amino acids long.